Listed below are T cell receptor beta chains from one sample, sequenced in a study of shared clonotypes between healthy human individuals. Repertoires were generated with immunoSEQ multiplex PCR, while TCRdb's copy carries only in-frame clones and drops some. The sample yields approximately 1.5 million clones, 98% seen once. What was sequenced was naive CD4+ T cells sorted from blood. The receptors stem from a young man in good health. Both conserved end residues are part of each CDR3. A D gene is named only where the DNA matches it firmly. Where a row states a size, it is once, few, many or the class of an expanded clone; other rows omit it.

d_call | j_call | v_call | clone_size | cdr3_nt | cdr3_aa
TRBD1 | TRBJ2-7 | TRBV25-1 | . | TGTGCCGGTCAGACAGGGTTCGGGGAGCAGTACTTC | CAGQTGFGEQYF
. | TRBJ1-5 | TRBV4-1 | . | TGCGCCAGCAGACCTACGGAATATAGCAATCAGCCCCAGCATTTT | CASRPTEYSNQPQHF
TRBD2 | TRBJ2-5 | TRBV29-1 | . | TGCAGCGTGGGACTAGCGGGAGGGGTAGAGACCCAGTACTTC | CSVGLAGGVETQYF
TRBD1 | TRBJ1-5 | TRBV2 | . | TGTGCCAGCAGTGGCAGGGGGCGTCAGCCCCAGCATTTT | CASSGRGRQPQHF
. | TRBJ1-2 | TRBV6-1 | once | TGTGCCAGCAGTGAACGGGGAACGGGCTACACCTTC | CASSERGTGYTF
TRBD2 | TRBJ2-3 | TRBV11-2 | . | TGTGCCAGCAGCTTCGGGACTAGCGGGGCAAGCACAGATACGCAGTATTTT | CASSFGTSGASTDTQYF
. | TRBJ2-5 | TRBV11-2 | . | TGTGCCAGCACCCCCCAGGGGAGGGAAGAGACCCAGTACTTC | CASTPQGREETQYF
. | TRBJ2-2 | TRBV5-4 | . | TGTGCCAGCAACGCCAGGGGCGGTGGGGAGCTGTTTTTT | CASNARGGGELFF
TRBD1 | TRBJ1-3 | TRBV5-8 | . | TGTGCCAGCAGCTTGGATCCTCCGGGACAGTACAGCAACTCTGGAAACACCATATATTTT | CASSLDPPGQYSNSGNTIYF
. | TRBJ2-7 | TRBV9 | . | TGTGCCAGCAGCGTAGCGGTGGGGCTCTACGAGCAGTACTTC | CASSVAVGLYEQYF
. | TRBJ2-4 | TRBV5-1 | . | TGCGCCAGCAGCCTCTCCCGGGACGGACTAAGAAACATTCAGTACTTC | CASSLSRDGLRNIQYF
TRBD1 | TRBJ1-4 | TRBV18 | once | TGTGCCAGCTCACCAGCTGCCAGGGGGCATGAAAAACTGTTTTTT | CASSPAARGHEKLFF
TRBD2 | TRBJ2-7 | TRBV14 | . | TGTGCCAGCAGCCAAGGGTGGGGACTAGCGGGAGTTTACGAGCAGTACTTC | CASSQGWGLAGVYEQYF
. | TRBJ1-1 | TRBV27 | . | TGTGCCAGCAGTTCCCGGACCGAGGGTTTCTTT | CASSSRTEGFF
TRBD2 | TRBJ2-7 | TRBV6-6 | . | TGTGCCAGCAGTAGGACTAGCGGGAGTAACGAGCAGTACTTC | CASSRTSGSNEQYF
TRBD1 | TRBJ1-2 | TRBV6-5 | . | TGTGCCAGCAGTTACTCCCCGAGGGACAGGGGGTATGGCTACACCTTC | CASSYSPRDRGYGYTF